The 3 T cell receptor beta chains in this list originate from one sample, sequenced in a study of shared clonotypes between healthy human individuals. The table came from immunoSEQ multiplex PCR; TCRdb's copy has only in-frame clones and leaves some out. The data hold over 2 million clones, with approximately 90% observed a single time. The sequenced material came from naive CD4+ T cells from PBMCs. As for subset: CD45RA+ positively selected. The source of these receptors is a man aged 18 to 29 in good health. Some clones in this sample may be carry-over from other donors' samples.

This clone was picked up one time. J is TRBJ2-3 and V is TRBV15; 15 bases fit TRBD2. This CDR3 contains 17 residues. The ends lost 3 bases at V and 2 bases at J; junction bases unmatched: 3. CDR1 LNHNV and CDR2 YYDKDF come from the germline V gene (reference sequence). The DNA for the CDR3 is TGTGCCACCAGCAGGGGACTAGCGGGAGGCCTCACAGATACGCAGTATTTT. This encodes CATSRGLAGGLTDTQYF.

The chain has TRBV5-1 and TRBJ2-5; D unclear. Trimming left V 5 bases short and J 1 base short, with 15 bases between. Per germline, CDR1 SGHRS and CDR2 YFSETQ. The CDR3 has 15 residues. CDR3 amino acids: CASRNTPTVQETQYF. DNA of the CDR3: TGCGCCAGCAGGAATACGCCTACAGTCCAAGAGACCCAGTACTTC.

The chain combines TRBV11-2 with TRBJ2-7; unclear D gene. This CDR3 has 14 residues. Germline values: CDR1 SGHAT, CDR2 FQNNGV. The V end lost 6 bases, the J end lost 6 bases, and 18 bases lay between the germline ends. The CDR3 here is CASSFTDGFGEQYF. The CDR3 DNA reads TGTGCCAGCAGTTTTACGGACGGGTTTGGCGAGCAGTACTTC.